This T cell receptor beta chain was recorded in a study of graft-versus-host responses after intestinal transplantation. Germline-derived CDR1 and CDR2 are LNHNV and YYDKDF (reference sequence). Trimming cost V 5 bases and J 0 bases, with 14 bases left between them. This CDR3 comprises 16 residues. The study's findings and limits: Elevated graft-versus-host to host-versus-graft clonal ratios in allografts were recorded for patients with graft-donor T cell macrochimerism.

The method was immunoSEQ multiplex PCR; TCRdb's version includes in-frame clones alone and lacks a portion of them. The data show under 85,000 clones, with 90% seen just once and about 1.3% held by the top ten. Turning to this clone: Its antigen is undetermined.

The source material was unstimulated CD8+ T cells sorted from spleen or lymph node cells, sampled before intestinal transplant. The V call is TRBV15, the J call TRBJ1-3; possibly TRBD1 for D (5 bases). The sequence was collected from a human donor who received an intestinal transplant. This CDR3 is CATSWTGTDSGNTIYF. In nucleotides, the CDR3 is TGTGCCACCAGCTGGACCGGGACTGACTCTGGAAACACCATATATTTT.